The source of this TCR beta chain is a study of cytomegalovirus exposure and HLA in healthy donors. Study details: A prior analysis found 117 million unique TCR beta sequences from 150 million to 200 million T cells. Overall study results and limits: Among TCR sequences, most were rare, though some public TCRs appeared in many donors. Later findings reportedly placed an Asian-associated ancestry cluster below the approximately 670-donor mean for N-insertions. Some TCR beta chains (roughly 160 of them) were listed as cytomegalovirus-associated.

The V gene end was trimmed by 0 bases and the J gene end by 6 bases; junction bases not matched to a gene: 15. The CDR3 consists of 18 residues. The V gene's germline CDR1 is SGHRS and CDR2 YFSETQ. A remark on this clone: Antigen: not known.

PCR was performed using 60 Vbeta and 13 Jbeta primers. Using immunoSEQ multiplex PCR, the repertoire was profiled, and TCRdb retains in-frame clones only, with some absent. Of more than 110,000 clones listed, approximately 80% were seen once; the top ten hold roughly 3.8%. The sample consisted of PBMCs. The receptor was isolated from a male donor in good health and CMV-seronegative. The V gene is TRBV5-1, the J gene TRBJ2-7, with 10 bases lining up with TRBD2. The CDR3: CASSLGAWEREGFSEQYF. DNA of the CDR3: TGCGCCAGCAGCTTGGGAGCTTGGGAGCGGGAGGGATTTTCCGAGCAGTACTTC.